The T cell receptor beta chain described here comes from a study of blood T cell repertoires in COVID-19. Background on the study: Whether acute or convalescent, the COVID-19 samples came from the United States, Italy and Spain. Sources were T cells, B-cell-depleted T cells, or PBMCs; the material itself was cDNA or gDNA.

Under the authors' procedure: Estimation of nucleated cell counts was performed using reference gene primer amplification. Generated by immunoSEQ multiplex PCR, the TCRdb table keeps only in-frame clones and is missing some. The DNA gave D and trimming, while V, J and clone size come from that table. The sample includes roughly 100,000 clones, roughly 79% seen only once; the top ten take 9.4%. Sequenced material: peripheral blood. The TCR sequence derives from a woman between 65 and 79 years old with acute or convalescent COVID-19.

CDR3 residues: CASSRPGTGWTQYF. DNA of the CDR3: TGTGCCAGCAGCCGTCCCGGGACAGGGTGGACCCAGTACTTC. This chain uses TRBV5-5 with TRBJ2-5; 9 bases fit TRBD1. Germline V lookup: CDR1 SGHKS, CDR2 YYEKEE (reference sequence). The CDR3 loop spans 14 amino acids. After removal of 4 bases from V and 7 bases from J, the junction contained 8 bases not matched to a gene.